Listed here are 20 T cell receptor beta chains from one sample, sequenced in a study of T-cell memory formation after mild COVID-19. TCRdb processed the 5' RACE reads anew with MiXCR; each CDR3 protein has one entry. Here the sample spans roughly 15,000 distinct CDR3 sequences, 23% being singletons. Input material: PBMCs or a T cell subset sorted from them (not recorded which). These receptors were collected from a man younger than 35 who had mild COVID-19 (a few samples of this study predate the infection). Cell type and time point are not known.

The chain couples TRBV7-9 to TRBJ1-1, with D perhaps matching TRBD1 (5 bases). Germline V CDR1 and CDR2: SEHNR, FQNEAQ (reference sequence). V dropped 3 bases and J dropped 0 bases, with 17 bases sitting between them. This CDR3 spans 17 amino acids. DNA for the CDR3: TGTGCCAGCAGCTTCGCAATAGGTCCAGGGATGAACACTGAAGCTTTCTTT. Residues: CASSFAIGPGMNTEAFF. Based on the CDR3 plus reference TRBV7-9 and TRBJ1-1, the full variable domain is DTGVSQNPRHKITKRGQNVTFRCDPISEHNRLYWYRQTLGQGPEFLTYFQNEAQLEKSRLLSDRFSAERPKGSFSTLEIQRTEQGDSAMYLCASSFAIGPGMNTEAFFGQGTRLTVV.

The chain recombines TRBV4-1 with TRBJ2-7; TRBD2 agrees at 7 bases. Germline V CDR1 and CDR2: MGHRA, YSYEKL. V lost 2 bases to trimming and J lost 2 bases; unmatched junction nucleotides: 9. The CDR3 has 16 amino acids. CDR3: CASSQTFGGGAYEQYF. The DNA of the CDR3 is TGCGCCAGCAGCCAAACGTTCGGCGGGGGTGCCTACGAGCAGTACTTC.

This clonotype showed up many times. V is TRBV9 and J is TRBJ2-1, with D perhaps being TRBD1 or TRBD2 (5 bases each). The length of the CDR3 is 15 residues. Trimming removed 3 bases from V and 1 base from J, with 11 bases in between. Germline CDR1 is SGDLS and CDR2 is YYNGEE. CDR3 protein: CASSGFGASYNEQFF. The CDR3 DNA reads as TGTGCCAGCAGCGGCTTCGGGGCTTCCTACAATGAGCAGTTCTTC.

This clonotype has at least ten counts. This chain joins TRBV9 and TRBJ2-3, with D possibly matching TRBD2 (6 bases). The V end lost 3 bases, the J end lost 0 bases, and 14 bases lay between the germline ends. The CDR3 consists of 16 residues. The V gene's germline CDR1 is SGDLS and CDR2 YYNGEE. CDR3 amino acids: CASSASGRFSTDTQYF. The DNA for the CDR3 is TGTGCCAGCAGCGCTTCGGGGAGGTTCAGCACAGATACGCAGTATTTT.

This clonotype was recorded at least ten times. The chain links TRBV9 to TRBJ1-1, with D maybe TRBD1 (5 bases). The CDR3 spans 13 residues. V was shortened by 5 bases and J by 1 base, with 9 bases between the two germline ends. CDR1 SGDLS and CDR2 YYNGEE come from the germline V gene. CDR3 amino acids: CASSAGGNTEAFF. CDR3 sequence (DNA): TGTGCCAGCAGTGCCGGGGGGAACACTGAAGCTTTCTTT.

V is TRBV6-2 or TRBV6-3 and J is TRBJ2-5, with D perhaps TRBD2 (5 bases). This CDR3 spans 13 amino acids. V was clipped by 1 base and J by 3 bases, with 6 bases between them. The germline gives CDR1 MNHEY, CDR2 SVGEGT. The CDR3 loop is CASSYFGEETQYF. CDR3 coding DNA: TGTGCCAGCAGTTACTTCGGGGAAGAGACCCAGTACTTC.

This clonotype was seen repeatedly, ten times or more. The rearrangement links TRBV11-3 to TRBJ2-5; unclear D gene. The V and J ends lost 1 base and 2 bases respectively, with 5 bases between them. This CDR3 has 13 amino acids. CDR1 and CDR2 (germline): SGHNT, YENEEA. As DNA, the CDR3 is TGTGCCAGCAGCTTAGCCGATCAAGAGACCCAGTACTTC. The encoded protein is CASSLADQETQYF.

This clonotype was recorded at least ten times. The chain joins TRBV5-1 to TRBJ2-3; 7 bases match TRBD1. Trimming removed 5 bases from V and 2 bases from J; junction bases left unmatched: 5. The CDR3 covers 14 residues. Germline V CDR1 and CDR2: SGHRS, YFSETQ. The CDR3 sequence: CASSTDRVTDTQYF. CDR3 nucleotide sequence: TGCGCCAGCAGTACCGACAGGGTCACAGATACGCAGTATTTT.

This clonotype was counted ten times or more. The chain has TRBV9 and TRBJ2-3; unclear D gene. The CDR3 runs to 17 residues. The V end lost 0 bases, the J end lost 2 bases, and 16 bases lay between the germline ends. Germline values: CDR1 SGDLS, CDR2 YYNGEE. CDR3 coding DNA: TGTGCCAGCAGCGTAGGCGAGGTGGTTTTGAACACAGATACGCAGTATTTT. Translation gives CASSVGEVVLNTDTQYF.

This clonotype was seen at least ten times. The rearrangement joins TRBV7-9 to TRBJ2-3; no clear D gene. Per the germline V gene, CDR1 is SEHNR and CDR2 is FQNEAQ (reference sequence). V was clipped by 7 bases and J by 0 bases, with 23 bases between them. The CDR3 spans 18 residues. In DNA, the CDR3 is TGTGCCAGCACTAATCTCAATCAGGTTTTCCCTAGCACAGATACGCAGTATTTT. Translated, it gives CASTNLNQVFPSTDTQYF. The full variable domain, its missing parts supplied by reference TRBV7-9 and TRBJ2-3, is DTGVSQNPRHKITKRGQNVTFRCDPISEHNRLYWYRQTLGQGPEFLTYFQNEAQLEKSRLLSDRFSAERPKGSFSTLEIQRTEQGDSAMYLCASTNLNQVFPSTDTQYFGPGTRLTVL.

The chain joins TRBV4-1 to TRBJ2-7, with D perhaps matching TRBD1 (6 bases). CDR3 length: 14 residues. V shed 4 bases and J shed 2 bases, with 12 bases lying between them. The V gene's germline CDR1 is MGHRA and CDR2 YSYEKL. CDR3 sequence (DNA): TGCGCCAGCAGCCGAGACAGGAATACCTACGAGCAGTACTTC. Amino acid sequence: CASSRDRNTYEQYF.

The V and J genes are TRBV27 and TRBJ2-7; D is possibly TRBD1 (5 bases). The CDR3 has 15 residues. V lost 6 bases and J 2 bases, leaving 17 bases between the germline ends. CDR1 MNHEY and CDR2 SMNVEV come from the germline V gene (reference sequence). The CDR3: CASSPRAGSPYEQYV. Written as DNA, the CDR3 is TGTGCCAGCAGCCCCAGGGCAGGCAGTCCCTACGAGCAGTACGTC.

Many counts were recorded for this clonotype. The DNA of the CDR3 is TGTGCCAGCAGTCCCACCGGGGGGGACCGTAACACCGGGGAGCTGTTTTTT. Amino acid sequence: CASSPTGGDRNTGELFF. V is TRBV12-3 or TRBV12-4 and J is TRBJ2-2; 8 positions match TRBD2. This CDR3 is built from 17 residues. Trimming at V came to 5 bases and at J to 2 bases, leaving 10 bases not matched to a gene.

This clonotype came up many times. The chain combines TRBV6-2 or TRBV6-3 with TRBJ2-1; D might be TRBD2 (6 bases). The V end was cut by 8 bases, the J end by 2 bases, with 19 bases between. Looked up from germline, CDR1 is MNHEY and CDR2 is SVGEGT. CDR3 length: 16 amino acids. CDR3 residues: CASYGSAGSPYNEQFF. As DNA, the CDR3 is TGTGCCAGCTACGGGTCGGCGGGATCACCCTACAATGAGCAGTTCTTC.

This clonotype was observed many times. The chain joins TRBV7-2 to TRBJ2-2; D may match TRBD1 or TRBD2 (5 bases each). CDR3 length: 17 residues. V lost 2 bases and J lost 2, with 15 bases in between. The germline V gene encodes CDR1 SGHTA and CDR2 FQGNSA. CDR3 sequence (DNA): TGTGCCAGCAGCTTACACATTTGGGACCTTAACACCGGGGAGCTGTTTTTT. Translated, it gives CASSLHIWDLNTGELFF.

This sequence joins TRBV23-1 and TRBJ1-1; a possible D gene is TRBD1 (5 bases). TRBV23-1 is recorded as an ORF, its role being uncertain. The CDR3 loop spans 10 amino acids. Trimming shortened V by 9 bases and J by 11 bases, and 13 bases separated the two germline ends. The CDR3 coding sequence is TGCGCCAGACTCGGGGGGATGGCTTTCTTT. Protein product: CARLGGMAFF.

This chain uses TRBV30 with TRBJ2-7, with D unresolved. This CDR3 spans 12 amino acids. V was pared by 5 bases and J by 3 bases, with 11 bases between. From germline, CDR1 is GTSNPN and CDR2 SVGIG (reference sequence). The CDR3 nucleotides read TGTGCCTGGGATAAGGCCCTCTACGAGCAGTACTTC. Translation: CAWDKALYEQYF. Supplemented by reference TRBV30 and TRBJ2-7, the full variable domain reads SQTIHQWPATLVQPVGSPLSLECTVEGTSNPNLYWYRQAAGRGLQLLFYSVGIGQISSEVPQNLSASRPQDRQFILSSKKLLLSDSGFYLCAWDKALYEQYFGPGTRLTVT.

The rearrangement uses TRBV9 and TRBJ2-3, with TRBD2 matching over 11 bases. Looked up from germline, CDR1 is SGDLS and CDR2 is YYNGEE. The ends lost 3 bases at V and 0 bases at J; junction bases unmatched: 9. CDR3 size: 18 residues. CDR3 sequence: CASSALKGTSGSTDTQYF. The CDR3 coding sequence is TGTGCCAGCAGCGCACTAAAGGGGACTAGCGGAAGCACAGATACGCAGTATTTT.

This clonotype qualifies as large. The chain joins TRBV7-2 to TRBJ1-2, with D maybe TRBD1 (5 bases). Between the trimmed V and J ends, which lost 5 bases and 4 bases, there was a span of 14 bases. From germline, CDR1 is SGHTA and CDR2 FQGNSA. CDR3 length equals 14 residues. The CDR3 spells CASSPGLGLYGYTF. CDR3 in DNA: TGTGCCAGCAGCCCAGGCTTGGGGCTCTATGGCTACACCTTC.

This clonotype was recorded at least ten times. The chain joins TRBV10-2 to TRBJ1-1, with D uncertain. This CDR3 comprises 13 residues. In germline, CDR1 is WSHSY, CDR2 SAAADI. V was pared by 4 bases and J by 4 bases, with 10 bases between. CDR3 bases: TGCGCCAGCAGTGGGGTTTTTAGCACTGAAGCTTTCTTT. As protein: CASSGVFSTEAFF.